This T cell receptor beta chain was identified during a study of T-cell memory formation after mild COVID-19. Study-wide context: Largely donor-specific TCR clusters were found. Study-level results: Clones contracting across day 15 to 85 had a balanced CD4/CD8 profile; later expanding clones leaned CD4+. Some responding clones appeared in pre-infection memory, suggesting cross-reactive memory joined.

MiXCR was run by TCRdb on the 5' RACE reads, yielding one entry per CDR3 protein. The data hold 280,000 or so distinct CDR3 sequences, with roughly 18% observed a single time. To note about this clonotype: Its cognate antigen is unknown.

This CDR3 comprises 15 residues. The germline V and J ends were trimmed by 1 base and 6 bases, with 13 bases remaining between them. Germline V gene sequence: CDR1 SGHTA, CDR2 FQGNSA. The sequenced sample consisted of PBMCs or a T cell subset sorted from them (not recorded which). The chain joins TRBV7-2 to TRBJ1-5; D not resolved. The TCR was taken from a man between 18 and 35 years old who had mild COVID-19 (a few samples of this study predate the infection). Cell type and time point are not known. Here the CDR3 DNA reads TGTGCCAGCAGCTTAGTACGGCAGGTTGGTCAGCCCCAGCATTTT. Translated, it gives CASSLVRQVGQPQHF.